The clone carrying this T cell receptor beta chain was found a few times. The antigen is undetermined. The data stem from a study of CD8 T cells in ankylosing spondylitis. Overall study results and limits: A subset of motif variants has previously been described in the synovial fluid and blood of reactive arthritis. Characteristic of ankylosing spondylitis blood, it appeared, was a TCR beta motif comprising roughly eight highly homologous variants.

TCRdb reanalysed the 5' RACE reads using MiXCR and keeps one entry per CDR3 protein. In the table there are a few hundred thousand distinct CDR3 sequences, around a tenth of which are singletons. V was clipped by 2 bases and J by 2 bases, with 6 bases between them. Germline CDR1 reads GTSNPN; CDR2 reads SVGIG (reference sequence). The CDR3 loop spans 12 amino acids. The sample was blood, either unsorted or a sorted T cell fraction (not recorded which). The chain is built from TRBV30 and TRBJ1-2; D gene uncertain. This sequence was found in a female donor with ankylosing spondylitis or in good health (not recorded which). The CDR3 DNA sequence: TGTGCCTGGAGTCAGGAGAACTATGGCTACACCTTC. It yields the protein CAWSQENYGYTF.